This TCR beta chain emerged from a study of CD8+ T cells in alopecia areata. As for treatment: oral pan-JAK inhibitor, 5-10 mg twice daily. Per germline, CDR1 SQVTM and CDR2 ANQGSEA. The V gene end was trimmed by 7 bases and the J gene end by 6 bases; junction bases not matched to a gene: 8. The CDR3 is made up of 13 amino acids. Reverse transcribed after extraction, RNA yielded cDNA as the sequencing template. Only in-frame clones appear in the TCRdb table, and some are missing; sequencing was by immunoSEQ multiplex PCR. This sample has some 180,000 clones, with roughly 50% found just once. The sequencing used CD8+ T cells sorted from blood, collected at week 24, from a patient treated with tofacitinib. The chain has TRBV29-1 and TRBJ2-2, with 7 bases matching TRBD1. This sequence was found in a human donor with alopecia areata. The CDR3 loop reads CSAAGGPAGELFF. CDR3 sequence (DNA): TGCAGCGCAGCAGGGGGACCGGCCGGGGAGCTGTTTTTT.